This entry is about one T cell receptor (beta chain). Its specificity is not known. The data originate from a study of cytomegalovirus exposure and HLA in healthy donors. In the study overall: Around 81% of 300 to 450 genotyped donors fell in the Caucasian-associated ancestry cluster. Study results and caveats: Being productive about 87% or about 30% of the time was typical of most TCR beta V segments in an earlier analysis.

PCR employed 60 Vbeta and 13 Jbeta primers. The method was immunoSEQ multiplex PCR; TCRdb's version includes in-frame clones alone and lacks a portion of them. The data contain 140,000 or so clones, roughly 80% of them singletons. Trimming took 6 bases from V and 4 from J; bases not matched to a gene: 11. Per germline, CDR1 LNHDA and CDR2 SQIVND (reference sequence). This CDR3 region has 16 residues. Sampled while nominally healthy, donors likely had unrecorded immune exposures. The sequencing input was PBMCs. The J gene is TRBJ1-5, the V gene TRBV19; 8 bases fit TRBD1. The clonotype was recovered from a female donor in good health and CMV-seronegative. The CDR3 DNA reads TGTGCCAGTAGACAAGACAGGGGCCCGGGGAATCAGCCCCAGCATTTT. Residues: CASRQDRGPGNQPQHF. Filled out from reference TRBV19 and TRBJ1-5, the complete variable domain reads DGGITQSPKYLFRKEGQNVTLSCEQNLNHDAMYWYRQDPGQGLRLIYYSQIVNDFQKGDIAEGYSVSREKKESFPLTVTSAQKNPTAFYLCASRQDRGPGNQPQHFGDGTRLSIL.